This paragraph reports one TCR beta chain. Antigen specificity is unknown. These data are taken from a study of cytomegalovirus exposure and HLA in healthy donors. The wider study: An early release of data contained some 80 million unique TCRs, which came from HLA-typed donors. Overall study findings and caveats: In a later analysis, productive TCRs from donors in an Asian-associated ancestry cluster reportedly carried fewer N-insertions than the cohort mean.

CDR3 length: 11 residues. The J segment lost 10 bases and the V segment lost 7 bases, leaving 9 bases of the junction unmatched. Germline values: CDR1 SQVTM, CDR2 ANQGSEA. It was with 60 Vbeta and 13 Jbeta primers that the PCR ran. Study processing details: A follow-up analysis tallied around 80 million unique TCR beta chains, 9 million to 11 million shared. The table came from immunoSEQ multiplex PCR; TCRdb's copy has only in-frame clones and leaves some out. The V and J calls and clone size were taken over from that table, and D and trimming were inferred from the DNA. The data hold 150,000 to 200,000 clones, with about two thirds observed a single time.

Sequenced input: PBMCs. The origin of this receptor is a young woman in good health and CMV-seronegative. The chain joins TRBV29-1 to TRBJ1-1; 7 nucleotides align to TRBD1. This CDR3 is CSGGTVGGAFF. The CDR3 nucleotides read TGCAGCGGGGGGACAGTTGGAGGAGCTTTCTTT.